The rows below give T cell receptor beta chains drawn from one sample of a study of blood T cell repertoires in COVID-19. TCRdb keeps only in-frame clones here, not all; method: immunoSEQ multiplex PCR. The sample shows hundreds of thousands of clones, under 90% of them seen only once. The sample comprised PBMCs or T cells enriched from blood (not recorded which). The receptors here all came from a man in his forties or fifties who had recovered from COVID-19. Each CDR3 is given with its conserved first and last residue. Each record gives: J gene, clone size, D gene, V gene, CDR3 DNA, CDR3 protein. A D gene is named only where the DNA matches it firmly. Not all rows give a size; the values are once, few, many and, for expanded clones, a class.

J: TRBJ2-3
size: .
D: TRBD2
V: TRBV28
DNA: TGTGCCAGCAGTGTACTAGCGGGTCGCACAGATACGCAGTATTTT
CDR3: CASSVLAGRTDTQYF

J: TRBJ1-6
size: .
D: .
V: TRBV7-3
DNA: TGTGCCAGCAGCTTAACTGGGGGCTCACCCCTCCACTTT
CDR3: CASSLTGGSPLHF

J: TRBJ2-7
size: .
D: TRBD1
V: TRBV23-1
DNA: TGCGCCAGTCATTCGGTCGGAGATGACAGGGACGGGCAGTACTTC
CDR3: CASHSVGDDRDGQYF

J: TRBJ1-2
size: once
D: .
V: TRBV28
DNA: TGTGCCAGCAGTTTACAGGGCTATGGCTACACCTTC
CDR3: CASSLQGYGYTF

J: TRBJ2-3
size: .
D: .
V: TRBV10-3
DNA: TGTGCCATCAGTGAAGGGGTGGATTCAGATACGCAGTATTTT
CDR3: CAISEGVDSDTQYF

J: TRBJ1-5
size: .
D: TRBD1
V: TRBV25-1
DNA: TGTGCCAGCAGTGATACCGACAGGGGGGACCAGCCCCAGCATTTT
CDR3: CASSDTDRGDQPQHF

J: TRBJ2-7
size: .
D: TRBD1
V: TRBV7-2
DNA: TGTGCCAGCAGCAGAACCGGGACAGGGGTATCCGAGCAGTACTTC
CDR3: CASSRTGTGVSEQYF

J: TRBJ2-5
size: .
D: .
V: TRBV20-1
DNA: TGCAGTGCTAGTCTAGTTAGACAGACCCAGTACTTC
CDR3: CSASLVRQTQYF

J: TRBJ2-1
size: .
D: TRBD2
V: TRBV19
DNA: TGTGCCAGTAGTACTAGCGGGAGCACGGTTGAGCAGTTCTTC
CDR3: CASSTSGSTVEQFF

J: TRBJ1-2
size: few
D: TRBD1
V: TRBV6-5
DNA: TGTGCCAGCAGTTACTCTCGACAGGGGGTGTCCCCCTACACCTTC
CDR3: CASSYSRQGVSPYTF

J: TRBJ1-2
size: .
D: .
V: TRBV7-9
DNA: TGTGCCAGCAGCTTAGAAACAGCATATGGCTACACCTTC
CDR3: CASSLETAYGYTF

J: TRBJ2-2
size: .
D: TRBD2
V: TRBV5-6
DNA: TGTGCCAGCAGCCCGACTAGCGGGCTAAGCACCGGGGAGCTGTTTTTT
CDR3: CASSPTSGLSTGELFF

J: TRBJ1-2
size: .
D: .
V: TRBV28
DNA: TGTGCCAGCAGCCCTACCAACGGTGGCTACACCTTC
CDR3: CASSPTNGGYTF

J: TRBJ1-1
size: .
D: .
V: TRBV10-3
DNA: TGTGCCATCACCGGAGGAGTGAACACTGAAGCTTTCTTT
CDR3: CAITGGVNTEAFF

J: TRBJ1-6
size: .
D: .
V: TRBV7-7
DNA: TGTGCTAGCAGCCCCGGGGGGGACTCCTATAATTCACCCCTCCACTTT
CDR3: CASSPGGDSYNSPLHF

J: TRBJ1-1
size: .
D: TRBD1
V: TRBV4-2
DNA: TGTGCCAGCAGCCAGCCCCTTTACAGGGGCCGGACTGAAGCTTTCTTT
CDR3: CASSQPLYRGRTEAFF

J: TRBJ1-2
size: .
D: .
V: TRBV19
DNA: TGTGCCAGTAGTTGGCAGGGCGTCAACTATGGCTACACCTTC
CDR3: CASSWQGVNYGYTF

J: TRBJ2-1
size: once
D: TRBD2
V: TRBV3-1/TRBV3-2
DNA: TGTGCCAGCAGTCGACTTTGGCGGGGGGGCTCCTACAATGAGCAGTTCTTC
CDR3: CASSRLWRGGSYNEQFF

J: TRBJ2-7
size: few
D: TRBD1
V: TRBV11-3
DNA: TGTGCCAGCAGCTTAGACAGGGGGTCCGAGCAGTACTTC
CDR3: CASSLDRGSEQYF

J: TRBJ1-1
size: .
D: .
V: TRBV5-1
DNA: TGCGCCAGCAGATCTCTCTTGAACACTGAAGCTTTCTTT
CDR3: CASRSLLNTEAFF

J: TRBJ1-1
size: .
D: TRBD1
V: TRBV28
DNA: TGTGCCACCAAAAGGACAGGGAGGTCCACTGAAGCTTTCTTT
CDR3: CATKRTGRSTEAFF

J: TRBJ2-5
size: .
D: TRBD2
V: TRBV6-2/TRBV6-3
DNA: TGTGCCAGCAGTTCCATGGGACTAGCGGGGGGAGCTGGCGTGATTGCGACCCAGTACTTC
CDR3: CASSSMGLAGGAGVIATQYF

J: TRBJ1-4
size: .
D: .
V: TRBV2
DNA: TGTGCCAGCAGTGTCGACAGGCGTGAAAAACTGTTTTTT
CDR3: CASSVDRREKLFF

J: TRBJ2-3
size: .
D: TRBD2
V: TRBV29-1
DNA: TGCAGCGTAGCACTAGCGGGGGGGCCCACAGATACGCAGTATTTT
CDR3: CSVALAGGPTDTQYF

J: TRBJ2-7
size: few
D: .
V: TRBV6-5
DNA: TGTGCCAGCAGTCCCCGTTCACTCAACGGGGAGCAGTACTTC
CDR3: CASSPRSLNGEQYF

J: TRBJ2-1
size: .
D: TRBD2
V: TRBV6-2/TRBV6-3
DNA: TGTGCCAGCAGTTCTACTGAGCTAGCGGGGGGGAATATCTACAATGAGCAGTTCTTC
CDR3: CASSSTELAGGNIYNEQFF

J: TRBJ1-1
size: .
D: .
V: TRBV27
DNA: TGTGCCAGCAGTTTAAGGAGGGGAGAGGGCACTGAAGCTTTCTTT
CDR3: CASSLRRGEGTEAFF

J: TRBJ1-5
size: .
D: TRBD1
V: TRBV6-1
DNA: TGTGCCAGCAGTGGTCTTCTTGGGACAGCGAATAGCAATCAGCCCCAGCATTTT
CDR3: CASSGLLGTANSNQPQHF

J: TRBJ1-1
size: .
D: TRBD1
V: TRBV4-2
DNA: TGTGCCAGCAGCCAGGAGCGGTACGCGGGACAGACTGTGGTTGGCGCTGAAGCTTTCTTT
CDR3: CASSQERYAGQTVVGAEAFF

J: TRBJ1-5
size: .
D: TRBD1
V: TRBV7-2
DNA: TGTGCCAGCAGCCCCCTCGGGACAGCATATAGCAATCAGCCCCAGCATTTT
CDR3: CASSPLGTAYSNQPQHF

J: TRBJ2-1
size: .
D: TRBD2
V: TRBV11-2
DNA: TGTGCCAGCAGCCCCCAATGGACTAGCGGGAGGGGTGAGCAGTTCTTC
CDR3: CASSPQWTSGRGEQFF

J: TRBJ2-3
size: .
D: .
V: TRBV7-6
DNA: TGTGCCAGCAGCCCCCACACAGATACGCAGTATTTT
CDR3: CASSPHTDTQYF

J: TRBJ2-5
size: .
D: TRBD2
V: TRBV27
DNA: TGTGCCAGCCACGGACTAGCGGGAGCAGAGACCCAGTACTTC
CDR3: CASHGLAGAETQYF

J: TRBJ1-6
size: .
D: .
V: TRBV28
DNA: TGTGCCAGCAAGACAGGTTCTCCGACCCTCCACTTT
CDR3: CASKTGSPTLHF

J: TRBJ1-3
size: .
D: TRBD1
V: TRBV13
DNA: TGTGCCAGCAGCGTTTACAGGGGGCGTTTCGGAAACACCATATATTTT
CDR3: CASSVYRGRFGNTIYF

J: TRBJ1-1
size: .
D: .
V: TRBV30
DNA: TGTGCCTGGAGGGGGGGGTTGAGGACTGAAGCTTTCTTT
CDR3: CAWRGGLRTEAFF

J: TRBJ1-2
size: .
D: .
V: TRBV6-5
DNA: TGTGCCAGCAGTTACAGGGGGTATGGCTACACCTTC
CDR3: CASSYRGYGYTF

J: TRBJ1-6
size: few
D: .
V: TRBV5-1
DNA: TGCGCCAGCAGCGTGACAGGAGACTCCTATAATTCACCCCTCCACTTT
CDR3: CASSVTGDSYNSPLHF

J: TRBJ2-7
size: .
D: .
V: TRBV4-3
DNA: TGCGCCAGCAGCCAAGATAGTGGGCGGGGCCTCTACGAGCAGTACTTC
CDR3: CASSQDSGRGLYEQYF

J: TRBJ1-4
size: few
D: TRBD1
V: TRBV19
DNA: TGTGCCAGTAGTCCCGAGACAGGGCGTGAAAAACTGTTTTTT
CDR3: CASSPETGREKLFF

J: TRBJ1-2
size: many
D: TRBD1
V: TRBV5-4
DNA: TGTGCCAGCAGCTTGGGACAGGGGGATGGCTACACCTTC
CDR3: CASSLGQGDGYTF

J: TRBJ2-7
size: .
D: .
V: TRBV7-9
DNA: TGTGCCAGCAGCCCGCCAAGTGGGCGGGCCTCCTACGAGCAGTACTTC
CDR3: CASSPPSGRASYEQYF